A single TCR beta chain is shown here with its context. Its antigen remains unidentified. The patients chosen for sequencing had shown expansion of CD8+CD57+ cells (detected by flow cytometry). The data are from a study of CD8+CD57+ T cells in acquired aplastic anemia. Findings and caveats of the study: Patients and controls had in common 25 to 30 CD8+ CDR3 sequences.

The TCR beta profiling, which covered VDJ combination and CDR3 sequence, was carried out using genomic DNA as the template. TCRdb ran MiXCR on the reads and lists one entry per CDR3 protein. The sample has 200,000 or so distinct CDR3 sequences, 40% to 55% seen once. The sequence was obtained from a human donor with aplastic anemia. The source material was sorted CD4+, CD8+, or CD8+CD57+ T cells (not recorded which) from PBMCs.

The CDR3 is CASTPRPAYEQYF. The CDR3 coding sequence is TGTGCCAGCACCCCCCGGCCAGCCTACGAGCAGTACTTC. The genes are TRBV7-8 and TRBJ2-7; D not resolved. Germline V gives CDR1 SGHVS, CDR2 FQNEAQ. The CDR3 has 13 residues. The V and J ends lost 7 bases and 2 bases respectively, with 12 bases between them.